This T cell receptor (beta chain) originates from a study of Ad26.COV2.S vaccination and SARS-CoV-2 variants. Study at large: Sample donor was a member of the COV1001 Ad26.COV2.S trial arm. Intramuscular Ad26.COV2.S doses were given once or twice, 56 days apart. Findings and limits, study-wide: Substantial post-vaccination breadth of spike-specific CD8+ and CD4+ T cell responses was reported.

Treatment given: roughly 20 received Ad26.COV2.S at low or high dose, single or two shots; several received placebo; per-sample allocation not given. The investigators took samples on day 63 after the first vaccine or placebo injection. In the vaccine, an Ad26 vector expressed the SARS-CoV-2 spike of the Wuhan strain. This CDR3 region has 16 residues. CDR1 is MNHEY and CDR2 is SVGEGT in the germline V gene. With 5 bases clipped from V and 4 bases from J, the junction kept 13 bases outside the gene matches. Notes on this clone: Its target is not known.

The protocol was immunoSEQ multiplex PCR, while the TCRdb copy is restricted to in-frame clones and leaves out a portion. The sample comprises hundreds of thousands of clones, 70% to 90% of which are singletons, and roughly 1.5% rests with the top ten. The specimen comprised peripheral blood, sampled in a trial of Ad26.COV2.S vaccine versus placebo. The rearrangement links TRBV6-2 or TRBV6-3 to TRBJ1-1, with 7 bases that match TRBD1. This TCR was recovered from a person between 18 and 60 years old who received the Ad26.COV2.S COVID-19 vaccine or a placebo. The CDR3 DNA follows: TGTGCCAGCAGTCCCGGGACAGATTTCATGGTCACTGAAGCTTTCTTT. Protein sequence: CASSPGTDFMVTEAFF.